These T cell receptor beta chains were read from a single sample in a study of T cell responses to AZD1222 COVID-19 vaccine. Some clones are missing from TCRdb's copy, which holds only in-frame ones; the method was immunoSEQ multiplex PCR. The sample includes over 150,000 clones, 85% to 95% seen only once; the top ten take over 9.5%. The material sequenced was peripheral blood, taken on day 0 of AZD1222 vaccination. All receptors come from an adult in good health. Both conserved end residues are part of each CDR3.

TRBV12-3/TRBV12-4 13 CASSSLRNYEQFF
TRBV7-2 14 CASSLATKAGELFF
TRBV27 15 CASSLSRRVDYGYTF
TRBV3-1/TRBV3-2 12 CASSRTIDTQYF
TRBV5-1 15 CASSGAGQPDYGYTF
TRBV30 14 CAWSVTTPLGEAFF
TRBV7-9 17 CASSFALRLGFGNTIYF
TRBV7-9 13 CASSLGTAYEQYF
TRBV6-5 15 CASSYSSTAPLAQYF
TRBV10-3 13 CAISNPPSRNQYF
TRBV10-3 13 CAISADRNSPLHF
TRBV7-2 14 CASSSRRGSNEQFF
TRBV27 11 CASSLGPRAFF
TRBV7-2 12 CASSLYRTEAFF
TRBV7-2 15 CASSLEVSPNQPQHF
TRBV4-1 16 CASSPTGGSSYNEQFF
TRBV28 17 CASSLTVYRIYNSPLHF
TRBV25-1 14 CASSLRGQSYGYTF
TRBV5-1 14 CASSSGRGGTEAFF
TRBV29-1 15 CSVAGERESSDTQYF
TRBV11-2 16 CASSLGSAVTNYGYTF
TRBV5-6 13 CASSFGPNYGYTF
TRBV10-3 15 CAIREDGSNLYGYTF
TRBV5-1 16 CASSLEGTDINTEAFF
TRBV12-2 17 CASRLAAQGAWGNTIYF
TRBV5-8 17 CASSRWDPLNSNQPQHF
TRBV7-7 16 CASSLRGTGLYNEQFF
TRBV10-3 15 CAISVQGGTNEKLFF
TRBV5-4 13 CASSRDRNTEAFF
TRBV7-9 14 CASSLATSGAEQFF
TRBV4-1 17 CASSPNPRNLMDYGYTF
TRBV2 18 CASSFAPPGTRGPNTIYF
TRBV27 14 CASSQGNAGNTIYF
TRBV5-6 14 CASSWRTGDSAAFF
TRBV29-1 12 CSADRSRTEAFF
TRBV7-2 13 CASSTYRDNEQFF
TRBV5-6 15 CASSPEGAYSETQYF
TRBV29-1 15 CSVEDAIDSGNTIYF
TRBV6-5 12 CASSPPGEKQFF
TRBV7-9 13 CASSSQYTGELFF
TRBV6-5 11 CASGSNQPQHF
TRBV27 13 CASSYGSGNTIYF
TRBV7-8 14 CASSLRGLNQPQHF
TRBV4-3 16 CASSQGGAGWESTIYF
TRBV2 14 CANGTSGYSYEQYF